The rows below give T cell receptor beta chains drawn from one sample of a study of a mutant IDH1 vaccine in newly diagnosed glioma. These receptors lack a known antigen. Assay used: immunoSEQ multiplex PCR; TCRdb lists only in-frame clones, some missing. This table holds 20,000 to 25,000 clones, roughly 89% found once. The sample in question was PBMCs, obtained from a glioma patient whose treatment included an IDH1 peptide vaccine. These receptors all stem from a woman aged 40 to 49 with glioma. Each CDR3 is given with its conserved first and last residue. Each record gives: J gene, D gene, V gene, clone size, CDR3 DNA, CDR3 protein. D genes are given only for firm matches. Only some rows state a clone size, as once, few, many or a class for expanded clones.

TRBJ2-5,.,TRBV29-1,medium-sized,TGCAGCGAGACCCTTCCAGCGCCAGAGACCCAGTACTTC,CSETLPAPETQYF
TRBJ1-2,.,TRBV5-1,.,TGCGCCAGCTCTGGATCTTTAAATTGGGGCTACACCTTC,CASSGSLNWGYTF
TRBJ2-6,.,TRBV18,once,TGTGCCAGCTCATTGGGTACTGGGGCCAACGTCCTGACTTTC,CASSLGTGANVLTF
TRBJ1-5,TRBD1,TRBV7-6,.,TGTGCCAGCAGCTCGGGACAGGCGGGCGTCGGGTATAGCAATCAGCCCCAGCATTTT,CASSSGQAGVGYSNQPQHF
TRBJ1-4,.,TRBV20-1,.,TGCAGACCAACTAATGAAAAACTGTTTTTT,CRPTNEKLFF
TRBJ1-3,TRBD1,TRBV6-1,.,TGTGCCAGCAGATCGACAGGGGCGGTGAACACCATATATTTT,CASRSTGAVNTIYF
TRBJ1-5,.,TRBV2,.,TGTGCCAGCAGTGAAGGCCCTAGCAATCAGCCCCAGCATTTT,CASSEGPSNQPQHF
TRBJ2-1,.,TRBV4-3,.,TGCGCCAGCAGCCAAGATTCGAGTGCCGCTGGCAATGAGCAGTTCTTC,CASSQDSSAAGNEQFF
TRBJ1-2,TRBD1,TRBV6-5,.,TGTGCCAGCAGCCGGGACAGCCAACTTGGCTATGGCTACACCTTC,CASSRDSQLGYGYTF
TRBJ1-1,TRBD1,TRBV4-3,.,TGCGCCAGCAGCCAAGAGAGACAGGGCGCCCCTGAAGCTTTCTTT,CASSQERQGAPEAFF
TRBJ2-5,TRBD2,TRBV5-4,.,TGTGCCAGCAGCTTCGGCGGACTAGCGGGGGGGCTCGGCAGGGAGACCCAGTACTTC,CASSFGGLAGGLGRETQYF
TRBJ2-7,TRBD2,TRBV27,.,TGTGCCAGCAGAAGGACTAGCGGGGGAAACTACGAGCAGTACTTC,CASRRTSGGNYEQYF
TRBJ2-7,.,TRBV5-6,.,TGTGCCAGCAGCCCGCAGGGCAGGGGCGAGCAGTACTTC,CASSPQGRGEQYF
TRBJ2-7,TRBD1,TRBV6-5,.,TGTGCCAGCAGTTACTCGAGGACAGGGGCCTACGAGCAGTACTTC,CASSYSRTGAYEQYF
TRBJ2-1,TRBD1,TRBV4-3,once,TGCGCCAGCAGCCAGGACGGACAGGGAACCTACAATGAGCAGTTCTTC,CASSQDGQGTYNEQFF